The 2 T cell receptor beta chains below come from one sample, sequenced in a study of T cell repertoires in cytomegalovirus infection. MiXCR, applied by TCRdb to the reads, yields one record per CDR3 protein. The data hold 150,000 to 200,000 distinct CDR3 sequences, with roughly a fifth observed a single time. Input material: PBMCs. These receptors were taken from a human donor in good health (CMV status not recorded). Some clones in this sample may be carry-over from other donors' samples.

Worth noting for this clonotype: One base away lies a much larger clone, so this may be a sequencing read error. This CDR3 fails to terminate in the conserved phenylalanine or tryptophan, so it likely reflects a read error. The rearrangement links TRBV6-1 to TRBJ1-5, with TRBD1 matching over 7 bases. The V segment lost 5 bases and the J segment 6 bases; nucleotides outside the gene matches: 16. CDR3 size: 17 residues. CDR1 and CDR2 from the germline V gene are MNHNS and SASEGT. The CDR3 spells CASSPHDRDISSQPQHS. The CDR3 DNA follows: TGTGCCAGCAGTCCCCATGACAGGGATATTAGTAGTCAGCCCCAGCATTCT.

This clonotype was observed at least ten times. J is TRBJ2-7 and V is TRBV7-8; possibly TRBD1 or TRBD2 for D (7 bases each). V was shortened by 4 bases and J by 4 bases, with 14 bases between the two germline ends. The CDR3 covers 14 residues. Germline loops: CDR1 SGHVS, CDR2 FQNEAQ. CDR3: CASSSPRGGYEQYF. The CDR3 nucleotides are TGTGCCAGCAGCTCGCCCAGGGGGGGGTACGAGCAGTACTTC.